These T cell receptor beta chains were read from a single sample in a study of T cell responses to AZD1222 COVID-19 vaccine. Produced via immunoSEQ multiplex PCR; TCRdb's table is partial and in-frame only. The sample has about 100,000 clones; over 90% are singletons. This material consisted of peripheral blood, taken on day 0 of AZD1222 vaccination. These receptors were collected from an adult in good health. The CDR3 runs from the conserved cysteine through the conserved F or W. A D gene is named only where the DNA matches it firmly. Expanded clones get a size class; other rows say once, few or many, or leave the size out.

v_call	clone_size	j_call	d_call	cdr3_nt	cdr3_aa
TRBV9	.	TRBJ2-1	.	TGTGCCAGCAGCGTCGGGGACCTCTCCCACAATGAGCAGTTCTTC	CASSVGDLSHNEQFF
TRBV29-1	.	TRBJ1-3	.	TGCAGCGTTTCCCCAGGTGGCTCTGGAAACACCATATATTTT	CSVSPGGSGNTIYF
TRBV7-9	.	TRBJ2-3	TRBD1	TGTGCCAGCAGCCCGGGACAGGGGAGCACAGATACGCAGTATTTT	CASSPGQGSTDTQYF
TRBV5-6	.	TRBJ1-2	.	TGTGCCAGCAGCTTGGCCTTGTGGACAGTCGATGGCTACACCTTC	CASSLALWTVDGYTF
TRBV5-4	once	TRBJ1-2	TRBD1	TGTGCCAGCAGCTCAGACAGGGGGGGCGGGGGCTACACCTTC	CASSSDRGGGGYTF
TRBV5-4	.	TRBJ2-7	.	TGTGCCAGCAGCTTGTTTCCCTCCGAGCAGTACTTC	CASSLFPSEQYF
TRBV9	.	TRBJ2-2	.	TGTGCCAGCAGCGGCCTAGGTAGCAGGGAGAACACCGGGGAGCTGTTTTTT	CASSGLGSRENTGELFF
TRBV4-1	.	TRBJ2-1	TRBD2	TGCGCCAGCAGCCGCATACCCGGGCGGGAGGGCCGTAATGAGCAGTTCTTC	CASSRIPGREGRNEQFF
TRBV7-2	.	TRBJ1-5	.	TGTGCCAGCAGCAAAGGGCAGGGCAATCAGCCCCAGCATTTT	CASSKGQGNQPQHF
TRBV11-3	.	TRBJ1-3	.	TGTGCCAGCAGCTTAGCTAGGACCCTAAGAATCTCCGGAAACACCATATATTTT	CASSLARTLRISGNTIYF
TRBV30	.	TRBJ2-1	TRBD2	TGTGCCTGGAGTAACGGGAGGGCGGCTATAATGCAGTTCTTC	CAWSNGRAAIMQFF
TRBV6-2/TRBV6-3	once	TRBJ2-3	.	TGTGCCAGCAGTTCTACCTCAGATACGCAGTATTTT	CASSSTSDTQYF
TRBV4-3	.	TRBJ2-1	TRBD2	TGCGCCAGCAGCCAAGGGACTAGCGGGAGGAATGAGCAGTTCTTC	CASSQGTSGRNEQFF
TRBV25-1	.	TRBJ2-3	TRBD1	TGTGCCAGCAGTGAGGACGGGACAGCCACAGATACGCAGTATTTT	CASSEDGTATDTQYF
TRBV5-1	.	TRBJ1-4	.	TGCGCCAGCAGCTCAGGATCTTCTAATGAAAAACTGTTTTTT	CASSSGSSNEKLFF
TRBV27	.	TRBJ1-1	.	TGTGCCAGCAGTTTTAGTGGGATTGGGGGCACTGAAGCTTTCTTT	CASSFSGIGGTEAFF
TRBV28	.	TRBJ1-5	.	TGTGCCAGTGTTCGGCGGGTTCTTCTCGGTCAGCCCCAGCATTTT	CASVRRVLLGQPQHF
TRBV28	few	TRBJ1-1	.	TGTGCCAGCAGTCTAGGGACACCACACACTGAAGCTTTCTTT	CASSLGTPHTEAFF
TRBV5-1	.	TRBJ2-1	TRBD2	TGCGCCAGCAGCCTGGGGGGACTAGCGGATTACAATGAGCAGTTCTTC	CASSLGGLADYNEQFF
TRBV19	.	TRBJ1-1	TRBD1	TGTGCCAGTAGTATGGGGACAGTGCCCATGAACACTGAAGCTTTCTTT	CASSMGTVPMNTEAFF
TRBV10-3	once	TRBJ1-6	TRBD1	TGTGCCATCAGGGGACAGGCGGATTCACCCCTCCACTTT	CAIRGQADSPLHF
TRBV11-2	.	TRBJ1-6	.	TGTGCCAGCAGTTCAGGACGGGGAAATTCACCCCTCCACTTT	CASSSGRGNSPLHF
TRBV5-1	.	TRBJ2-1	TRBD2	TGCGCCAGCACTAGCGGGGGGCCCTACAATGAGCAGTTCTTC	CASTSGGPYNEQFF
TRBV4-2	.	TRBJ2-1	.	TGTGCCAGCAGCCACTCACAGGGGACTAGGGGGAAGCAGTTCTTC	CASSHSQGTRGKQFF
TRBV10-3	.	TRBJ2-3	.	TGTGCCATCAGTGATTCAAAACAGGGCCCCAACACAGATACGCAGTATTTT	CAISDSKQGPNTDTQYF
TRBV27	.	TRBJ2-7	TRBD2	TGTGCCAGCAGTTTGGGACTAGCGGAGTCCTACGAGCAGTACTTC	CASSLGLAESYEQYF
TRBV19	.	TRBJ2-7	TRBD1	TGTGCCAGTAGTACCGACAGGGGCTCCTACGAGCAGTACTTC	CASSTDRGSYEQYF
TRBV9	.	TRBJ2-7	.	TGTGCCAGCAGCGTAGGGCTAGCTTTCGACGAGCAGTACTTC	CASSVGLAFDEQYF
TRBV5-6	.	TRBJ1-2	.	TGTGCCAGCTTTGCCCCTAGAGGCTATGGCTACACCTTC	CASFAPRGYGYTF
TRBV11-2	.	TRBJ2-7	TRBD1	TGTGCCAGCAGCTACACCGGGACAGGGATATACGAGCAGTACTTC	CASSYTGTGIYEQYF
TRBV3-1/TRBV3-2	.	TRBJ2-3	TRBD2	TGTGCCAGCAGCCAAACTAGCGGGAGTGTGGGCACAGATACGCAGTATTTT	CASSQTSGSVGTDTQYF
TRBV5-1	few	TRBJ1-2	.	TGCGCCAGCAGCTTGGACAGGGAAAACTATGGCTACACCTTC	CASSLDRENYGYTF
TRBV3-1/TRBV3-2	.	TRBJ2-1	.	TGTGCCAGCAGTTCTACAGTCTCGGGGCAGTTCTTC	CASSSTVSGQFF
TRBV12-3/TRBV12-4	.	TRBJ1-2	.	TGTGCCAGCAGTTTAAACTATGGCTACACCTTC	CASSLNYGYTF
TRBV12-3/TRBV12-4	.	TRBJ2-1	TRBD2	TGTGCCAGCAGTTTCGGGGGGGGCAATGAGCAGTTCTTC	CASSFGGGNEQFF
TRBV28	.	TRBJ2-1	.	TGTGCCACCTCAAGGAATGAGCAGTTCTTC	CATSRNEQFF
TRBV5-1	.	TRBJ2-3	.	TGCGCCAGCAGCTTGGCCGGAGTCACAGATACGCAGTATTTT	CASSLAGVTDTQYF
TRBV10-3	.	TRBJ1-1	.	TGTGCCATTGGACAGAAGAACACTGAAGCTTTCTTT	CAIGQKNTEAFF
TRBV6-5	.	TRBJ2-7	.	TGTGCCAGCAGCTGGGATCGGCAGGGCTACGAGCAGTACTTC	CASSWDRQGYEQYF
TRBV5-5	.	TRBJ2-7	.	TGTGCCAGCAGCTTGTGGCCTACGAGGGGTGCAAACGAGCAGTACTTC	CASSLWPTRGANEQYF
TRBV11-3	.	TRBJ2-1	.	TGTGCCAGCAGCTTAACCCACCAGACCCGAGAGCAGTTCTTC	CASSLTHQTREQFF
TRBV4-1	.	TRBJ2-6	.	TGCGCCAGCAGCCCCACTAGGGACGTAGACTTAACTGGGGCCAACGTCCTGACTTTC	CASSPTRDVDLTGANVLTF
TRBV2	.	TRBJ1-1	TRBD1	TGTGCCAGCTCGTGGGACAGGGGGAACACTGAAGCTTTCTTT	CASSWDRGNTEAFF
TRBV25-1	.	TRBJ2-2	.	TGTGCCAGCAGTGAAAGGAGCTTAGCGAACACCGGGGAGCTGTTTTTT	CASSERSLANTGELFF
TRBV4-1	.	TRBJ2-7	TRBD2	TGCGCCAGCAGTCCAGCGGGAGGAAAGACCTACGAGCAGTACTTC	CASSPAGGKTYEQYF
TRBV7-2	.	TRBJ1-1	.	TGTGCCAGCAGCTTAGACGGATTTGAAGCTTTCTTT	CASSLDGFEAFF
TRBV5-1	.	TRBJ2-3	TRBD2	TGCGCCAGCAGTCGGTCTAGCGGGAGTCGGGATACGCAGTATTTT	CASSRSSGSRDTQYF
TRBV2	.	TRBJ2-3	.	TGTGCCAGCAGTCGACGACTAGCAGATACGCAGTATTTT	CASSRRLADTQYF
TRBV6-2/TRBV6-3	.	TRBJ2-1	TRBD2	TGTGCCAGCAGTACGAAGCCGGGGCGGGGGGTCAATGAGCAGTTCTTC	CASSTKPGRGVNEQFF
TRBV19	.	TRBJ2-1	TRBD2	TGTGCCAGTAGTTCGGGACTAGCTATCTACAATGAGCAGTTCTTC	CASSSGLAIYNEQFF
TRBV30	.	TRBJ2-6	.	TGTGCCTGGAGACTAGGAAGCGCTGGGGCCAACGTCCTGACTTTC	CAWRLGSAGANVLTF
TRBV5-1	.	TRBJ2-3	TRBD2	TGCGCCAGCACCGCCCTAGCGGGAGTTGCAGATACGCAGTATTTT	CASTALAGVADTQYF